Below, 27 T cell receptor beta chains from the same sample are listed, as sequenced in a study of PD-1 blockade in classical Hodgkin lymphoma. All the patients suffered relapse after autologous stem cell transplantation, and brentuximab vedotin exposure differed. Produced via immunoSEQ multiplex PCR; TCRdb's table is partial and in-frame only. Seen here are fewer than 75,000 clones, 88% observed once, and the top ten hold under 7%. This specimen consisted of peripheral blood mononuclear cells (PBMCs), obtained before the second cycle of nivolumab. Receptors originate from a human donor with classical Hodgkin lymphoma.

This rearrangement joins TRBV11-3 to TRBJ2-5; a weak D match, TRBD1 (6 bases). V was clipped by 1 base and J by 2 bases, with 17 bases between them. Per the germline V gene, CDR1 is SGHNT and CDR2 is YENEEA. The CDR3 is 17 amino acids. CDR3 protein: CASSLGLQGWAQETQYF. For the CDR3, the DNA is TGTGCCAGCAGCTTAGGTCTGCAGGGGTGGGCTCAAGAGACCCAGTACTTC.

This chain links TRBV7-9 with TRBJ1-2; D ambiguous. The ends were cut back, 0 bases at V and 7 bases at J, with 18 bases in the middle. CDR1 and CDR2 (germline): SEHNR, FQNEAQ (reference sequence). There are 16 residues in the CDR3. The CDR3 DNA follows: TGTGCCAGCAGCTTAGCCCCCGGTGTTATCCCCCTTGGCTACACCTTC. It yields the protein CASSLAPGVIPLGYTF.

This clone showed up just once. This chain joins TRBV5-6 and TRBJ2-7, with 7 bases matching TRBD1. The germline CDR1 and CDR2 sequences are SGHDT and YYEEEE. The V and J ends lost 0 bases and 0 bases, in that order; junction bases with no gene match: 3. The CDR3 spans 15 residues. The CDR3 nucleotides read TGTGCCAGCAGCTTGGCGTCAGGGGGCTCCTACGAGCAGTACTTC. Translated: CASSLASGGSYEQYF.

This rearrangement joins TRBV25-1 to TRBJ1-1; a weak D match, TRBD1 (6 bases). The V end lost 3 bases, the J end lost 0 bases, and 17 bases lay between the germline ends. Germline loops: CDR1 MGHDK, CDR2 SYGVNS. The CDR3 length is 17 residues. The CDR3: CASSDGRGLFMNTEAFF. DNA of the CDR3: TGTGCCAGCAGTGACGGCAGGGGATTATTCATGAACACTGAAGCTTTCTTT.

The V and J genes are TRBV6-1 and TRBJ1-1; D perhaps matches TRBD1 (5 bases). The CDR3 extends over 14 amino acids. V lost 1 base, J lost 4 bases, and 10 bases lay in between. Germline V gene lookup returns CDR1 MNHNS and CDR2 SASEGT. CDR3 loop: CASSEGGWSTEAFF. The CDR3 DNA is TGTGCCAGCAGTGAAGGGGGCTGGAGCACTGAAGCTTTCTTT.

The chain combines TRBV11-2 with TRBJ2-2; no clear D gene. V lost 1 base and J 6 bases, leaving 0 bases between the germline ends. The CDR3 consists of 11 residues. Germline CDR1 and CDR2: SGHAT and FQNNGV. CDR3 DNA: TGTGCCAGCAGCTTAGCCGGGGAGCTGTTTTTT. Translating it yields CASSLAGELFF. The entire variable domain, with the rest obtained from reference TRBV11-2 and TRBJ2-2, is as follows: EAGVAQSPRYKIIEKRQSVAFWCNPISGHATLYWYQQILGQGPKLLIQFQNNGVVDDSQLPKDRFSAERLKGVDSTLKIQPAKLEDSAVYLCASSLAGELFFGEGSRLTVL.

CDR3 in amino acids: CASSEFGGTGFGSTEAFF. The CDR3 nucleotides read TGTGCCAGCAGTGAATTCGGGGGGACAGGATTTGGAAGCACTGAAGCTTTCTTT. The rearrangement joins TRBV6-1 to TRBJ1-1; 8 bases line up with TRBD1. The CDR3 extends over 18 amino acids. The V gene's germline CDR1 is MNHNS and CDR2 SASEGT. V trimming: 2 bases; J trimming: 4 bases; junction bases outside the gene matches: 15.

V usage is TRBV11-2 and J usage is TRBJ1-5; 10 nucleotides align to TRBD1. V shed 1 base, J shed 4 bases, and the junction held 1 base outside the gene matches. The CDR3 sequence is 15 residues long. In germline, CDR1 is SGHAT, CDR2 FQNNGV. CDR3 sequence: CASSLGTGGNQPQHF. In DNA, the CDR3 is TGTGCCAGCAGCTTAGGGACAGGGGGAAATCAGCCCCAGCATTTT.

This clone was seen a single time. The chain carries TRBV6-6 and TRBJ2-5; D is undetermined. V lost 8 bases and J lost 2, with 18 bases in between. CDR1 is MNHNY, CDR2 SVGAGI, per germline (reference sequence). The CDR3 has 15 residues. The CDR3 region is CASSLRALGQETQYF. The CDR3 DNA follows: TGTGCCAGCTCCCTCCGGGCTTTAGGGCAAGAGACCCAGTACTTC.

The rearrangement uses TRBV7-9 and TRBJ1-2; D is uncertain. Trimming took off 1 base at V and 3 bases at J, with 9 bases between the two ends. Germline V gene data show CDR1 as SEHNR and CDR2 as FQNEAQ (reference sequence). The CDR3 has 14 residues. CDR3 sequence (DNA): TGTGCCAGCAGCTTAGGGCAGGACGACTATGGCTACACCTTC. It encodes CASSLGQDDYGYTF. The variable domain in full, with the rest retrieved from reference TRBV7-9 and TRBJ1-2, is DTGVSQNPRHKITKRGQNVTFRCDPISEHNRLYWYRQTLGQGPEFLTYFQNEAQLEKSRLLSDRFSAERPKGSFSTLEIQRTEQGDSAMYLCASSLGQDDYGYTFGSGTRLTVV.

V and J are TRBV11-2 and TRBJ2-3; D is possibly TRBD2 (5 bases). V dropped 9 bases and J dropped 3 bases, with 10 bases sitting between them. The CDR3 has 12 residues. The germline V gene encodes CDR1 SGHAT and CDR2 FQNNGV. CDR3 in amino acids: CASNPGTDTQYF. The CDR3, as DNA: TGTGCCAGTAACCCGGGGACAGATACGCAGTATTTT.

The chain uses TRBV28 and TRBJ1-5; tentative D call: TRBD1 (5 bases). V was shortened by 8 bases and J by 2 bases, with 16 bases between the two germline ends. Germline CDR1 MDHEN, CDR2 SYDVKM. This CDR3 region has 15 residues. This CDR3 reads CASRGTGGGNQPQHF. CDR3 nucleotides: TGTGCCAGCCGTGGGACGGGGGGAGGCAATCAGCCCCAGCATTTT.

The genes are TRBV5-1 and TRBJ1-4, with D hard to call. Germline V gene sequence: CDR1 SGHRS, CDR2 YFSETQ. V shed 4 bases and J shed 2 bases, with 9 bases lying between them. This CDR3 is 14 amino acids long. The CDR3 is CASSPGRTNEKLFF. CDR3 bases: TGCGCCAGCAGCCCAGGACGGACTAATGAAAAACTGTTTTTT.

This clone was seen a few times. The chain has TRBV27 and TRBJ2-7; perhaps D is TRBD1 or TRBD2 (5 bases each). V was clipped by 2 bases and J by 7 bases, with 6 bases between them. The germline V gene encodes CDR1 MNHEY and CDR2 SMNVEV (reference sequence). The CDR3 extends over 11 amino acids. The CDR3 reads CASSLGGEQYF. DNA for the CDR3: TGTGCCAGCAGTTTAGGGGGAGAGCAGTACTTC.

The rearrangement joins TRBV10-1 to TRBJ2-3; the D gene is possibly TRBD2 (6 bases). Trimming removed 5 bases from V and 1 base from J, with 13 bases in between. This CDR3 region has 15 residues. Germline CDR1 WNHNN, CDR2 SYGVQD (reference sequence). The CDR3 sequence: CASSRSGVGTDTQYF. CDR3 DNA: TGCGCCAGCAGTCGTTCGGGGGTGGGCACAGATACGCAGTATTTT.

The genes are TRBV6-4 and TRBJ1-4, with a possible D match to TRBD1 (6 bases). In germline, CDR1 is MRHNA, CDR2 SNTAGT. The V gene lost 4 bases and the J gene lost 0 bases, with 12 bases spanning the gap. CDR3 length: 16 residues. For the CDR3, the DNA is TGTGCCAGCAGTGCCGGGACACCCGCAACTAATGAAAAACTGTTTTTT. The encoded protein is CASSAGTPATNEKLFF.

V gene TRBV5-1 combines with J gene TRBJ2-2, with D hard to call. Trimming cost V 0 bases and J 4 bases, with 10 bases left between them. Germline-derived CDR1 and CDR2 are SGHRS and YFSETQ. CDR3 length: 15 amino acids. CDR3 loop: CASSLGAEFTGELFF. DNA of the CDR3: TGCGCCAGCAGCTTGGGTGCAGAATTCACCGGGGAGCTGTTTTTT.

The table lists this clone with a few counts. The chain is built from TRBV7-9 and TRBJ1-1, with 9 nucleotides matching TRBD1. The CDR3 is made up of 15 amino acids. Germline CDR1 SEHNR, CDR2 FQNEAQ (reference sequence). Trimming cost V 5 bases and J 1 base; bases outside gene matches: 5. Here the CDR3 DNA reads TGTGCCAGCAGCGCCTCGGGACAGGGGAACACTGAAGCTTTCTTT. Protein: CASSASGQGNTEAFF.

The chain joins TRBV7-9 to TRBJ2-7; a weak D match, TRBD1 (6 bases). The germline V and J ends were trimmed by 5 bases and 0 bases, with 17 bases remaining between them. In germline, CDR1 is SEHNR, CDR2 FQNEAQ (reference sequence). This CDR3 is built from 16 residues. CDR3 in DNA: TGTGCCAGCAGCCCCCGTTCAGGGGAGTCCTCCTACGAGCAGTACTTC. Residues: CASSPRSGESSYEQYF. The full variable domain, rest sourced from reference TRBV7-9 and TRBJ2-7, is DTGVSQNPRHKITKRGQNVTFRCDPISEHNRLYWYRQTLGQGPEFLTYFQNEAQLEKSRLLSDRFSAERPKGSFSTLEIQRTEQGDSAMYLCASSPRSGESSYEQYFGPGTRLTVT.

The chain links TRBV27 to TRBJ1-2, with 7 bases identical to TRBD1. The V gene end was trimmed by 4 bases and the J gene end by 4 bases; junction bases not matched to a gene: 6. Germline V CDR1 and CDR2: MNHEY, SMNVEV (reference sequence). The CDR3 consists of 14 residues. Here the CDR3 reads CASSSRQGSYGYTF. The CDR3 nucleotides read TGTGCCAGCAGTTCCCGACAGGGCTCCTATGGCTACACCTTC.

The CDR3 here is CASSQGHGQNTEAFF. The CDR3 coding sequence is TGTGCCAGCAGCCAGGGGCACGGGCAGAACACTGAAGCTTTCTTT. The chain recombines TRBV7-8 with TRBJ1-1, with D tentatively TRBD1 (6 bases). This CDR3 has 15 amino acids. V lost 5 bases and J 1 base, leaving 14 bases between the germline ends. The germline V gene encodes CDR1 SGHVS and CDR2 FQNEAQ.

V and J are TRBV5-1 and TRBJ1-1; the D is unclear. The CDR3 has 15 residues. Looked up from germline, CDR1 is SGHRS and CDR2 is YFSETQ. Trimming removed 4 bases at V and 3 bases at J, with 16 bases between. The CDR3 region has the DNA TGCGCCAGCAGCGGAACGACCCAAGGGTACACTGAAGCTTTCTTT. This sequence encodes CASSGTTQGYTEAFF.

This chain uses TRBV15 with TRBJ1-5, with D unclear. Trimming cost V 1 base and J 7 bases, with 11 bases left between them. The CDR3 is made up of 14 amino acids. Per the germline V gene, CDR1 is LNHNV and CDR2 is YYDKDF (reference sequence). The CDR3 protein is CATSRVLAEQPQHF. The CDR3 DNA sequence: TGTGCCACCAGCAGAGTGTTGGCAGAGCAGCCCCAGCATTTT.

This chain joins TRBV5-1 and TRBJ1-5; D remains unclear. The CDR3 has 13 amino acids. V was pared by 0 bases and J by 5 bases, with 6 bases between. Germline V lookup: CDR1 SGHRS, CDR2 YFSETQ. CDR3 in DNA: TGCGCCAGCAGCTTGGACCGGGATCAGCCCCAGCATTTT. Amino acid sequence: CASSLDRDQPQHF.

The CDR3 is CASRKAGGTDTQYF. DNA for the CDR3: TGTGCCAGCAGGAAAGCGGGGGGCACAGATACGCAGTATTTT. This chain links TRBV7-9 with TRBJ2-3; 8 nucleotides line up with TRBD2. The CDR3 has 14 residues. V lost 6 bases, J lost 1 base, and 3 bases stayed unmatched. CDR1 and CDR2 from the germline V gene are SEHNR and FQNEAQ (reference sequence). The variable domain in full, completed from reference TRBV7-9 and TRBJ2-3, reads DTGVSQNPRHKITKRGQNVTFRCDPISEHNRLYWYRQTLGQGPEFLTYFQNEAQLEKSRLLSDRFSAERPKGSFSTLEIQRTEQGDSAMYLCASRKAGGTDTQYFGPGTRLTVL.

The chain links TRBV5-1 to TRBJ1-4; D uncertain. V shed 3 bases and J shed 8 bases, with 17 bases lying between them. CDR3 length equals 15 residues. Germline CDR1 reads SGHRS; CDR2 reads YFSETQ. The DNA for the CDR3 is TGCGCCAGCAGCTCAGTGGGAACTTCAGGAGAAAAACTGTTTTTT. Translation: CASSSVGTSGEKLFF.

CDR3 residues: CASSSGLAQRYEQYF. CDR3 DNA sequence: TGCGCCAGCAGCTCGGGACTAGCCCAACGCTACGAGCAGTACTTC. V is TRBV5-1 and J is TRBJ2-7, with 9 bases matching TRBD2. The V segment lost 3 bases and the J segment 3 bases; nucleotides outside the gene matches: 7. The CDR3 contains 15 residues. Per germline, CDR1 SGHRS and CDR2 YFSETQ.